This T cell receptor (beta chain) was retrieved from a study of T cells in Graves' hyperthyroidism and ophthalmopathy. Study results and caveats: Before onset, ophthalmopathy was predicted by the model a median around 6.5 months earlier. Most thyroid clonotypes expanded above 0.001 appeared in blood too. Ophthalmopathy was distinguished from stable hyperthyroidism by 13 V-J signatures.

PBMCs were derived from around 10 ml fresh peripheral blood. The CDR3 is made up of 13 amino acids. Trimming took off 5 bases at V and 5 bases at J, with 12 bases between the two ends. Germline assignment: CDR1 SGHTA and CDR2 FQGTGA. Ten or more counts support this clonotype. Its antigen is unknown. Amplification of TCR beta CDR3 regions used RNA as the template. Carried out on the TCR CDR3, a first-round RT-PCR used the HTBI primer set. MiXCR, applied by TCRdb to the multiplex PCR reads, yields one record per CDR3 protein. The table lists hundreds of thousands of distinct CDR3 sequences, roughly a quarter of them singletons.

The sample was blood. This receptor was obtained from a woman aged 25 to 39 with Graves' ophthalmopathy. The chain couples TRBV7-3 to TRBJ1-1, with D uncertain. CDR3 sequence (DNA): TGTGCCAGCAGCCGAACCATGGAAACTGAAGCTTTCTTT. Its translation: CASSRTMETEAFF.